The 19 T cell receptor beta chains below come from one sample, sequenced in a study of blood T cell repertoires in COVID-19. The method was immunoSEQ multiplex PCR; TCRdb's version includes in-frame clones alone and lacks a portion of them. This sample has about 61,000 clones, with over 65% found just once. Sequencing was done on a sample of peripheral blood. The receptor source for this set is a man older than 75 with active or convalescent COVID-19.

The chain has TRBV2 and TRBJ1-6; the match to TRBD1 covers 11 bases. In germline, CDR1 is SNHLY, CDR2 FYNNEI. V gave up 5 bases and J gave up 5 bases; unmatched junction bases: 5. The CDR3 is made up of 16 amino acids. In DNA form, the CDR3 reads TGTGCCAGCAGTCGGACAGGGGGCGTCGATAATTCACCCCTCCACTTT. Translated, it gives CASSRTGGVDNSPLHF.

The chain carries TRBV18 and TRBJ2-3; D is possibly TRBD2 (6 bases). Germline CDR1 KGHSH, CDR2 LQKENI. This CDR3 comprises 16 residues. Trimming cost V 3 bases and J 5 bases, with 18 bases left between them. CDR3 amino acids: CASSPRDSSGGDTQYF. Written as DNA, the CDR3 is TGTGCCAGCTCACCGAGGGACTCTTCCGGCGGAGATACGCAGTATTTT. The variable domain in full, completed from reference TRBV18 and TRBJ2-3, reads NAGVMQNPRHLVRRRGQEARLRCSPMKGHSHVYWYRQLPEEGLKFMVYLQKENIIDESGMPKERFSAEFPKEGPSILRIQQVVRGDSAAYFCASSPRDSSGGDTQYFGPGTRLTVL.

V is TRBV5-1 and J is TRBJ2-5, with 9 positions matching TRBD2. Germline CDR1 is SGHRS and CDR2 is YFSETQ. The CDR3 contains 13 residues. Trimming at V came to 3 bases and at J to 9 bases, leaving 6 bases not matched to a gene. The CDR3 here is CASSSDGGGAQYF. The CDR3 DNA reads TGCGCCAGCAGCTCGGACGGCGGGGGGGCCCAGTACTTC.

The chain couples TRBV11-2 to TRBJ2-7; TRBD1 agrees at 11 bases. V lost 5 bases, J lost 4 bases, and 4 bases stayed unmatched. The germline V gene encodes CDR1 SGHAT and CDR2 FQNNGV. The CDR3 has 14 amino acids. The DNA for the CDR3 is TGTGCCAGCAGCGCGGACAGGGGGCATTACGAGCAGTACTTC. This sequence encodes CASSADRGHYEQYF.

V is TRBV2 and J is TRBJ2-1, with 11 bases that match TRBD2. The J segment lost 10 bases and the V segment lost 4 bases, leaving 9 bases of the junction unmatched. The CDR3 is 15 residues long. Per germline, CDR1 SNHLY and CDR2 FYNNEI. CDR3 nucleotides: TGTGCCAGCAGTGGGACTAGCGGGCCGGGGGGAGAGCAGTTCTTC. Translation: CASSGTSGPGGEQFF.

This sequence joins TRBV6-5 and TRBJ1-1; D might be TRBD1 (6 bases). From germline, CDR1 is MNHEY and CDR2 SVGAGI. V gave up 7 bases and J gave up 7 bases, with 10 bases separating them. The CDR3 length is 11 residues. The CDR3 DNA follows: TGTGCCAGCAAAAACAGGGTTGAAGCTTTCTTT. Its protein product is CASKNRVEAFF.

This chain connects TRBV4-1 to TRBJ2-7; D uncertain. CDR1 MGHRA and CDR2 YSYEKL come from the germline V gene. The V end lost 1 base, the J end lost 3 bases, and 13 bases lay between the germline ends. The CDR3 is 15 amino acids. CDR3 protein: CASSQAQLADYEQYF. The CDR3, as DNA: TGCGCCAGCAGCCAAGCCCAGTTGGCAGACTACGAGCAGTACTTC.

The chain recombines TRBV11-1 with TRBJ1-1; D not certain. The CDR3 runs 15 residues. V was pared by 5 bases and J by 1 base, with 14 bases between. CDR1 and CDR2 from the germline V gene are SGHAT and FQDESV (reference sequence). The CDR3 region is CASSLQGGGNTEAFF. The CDR3 DNA is TGTGCCAGCAGCCTCCAAGGAGGTGGGAACACTGAAGCTTTCTTT.

This clone was seen once. The J gene is TRBJ2-1, the V gene TRBV27, with 7 bases identical to TRBD1. The CDR3 extends over 14 amino acids. Germline V gives CDR1 MNHEY, CDR2 SMNVEV (reference sequence). V shed 7 bases, J shed 4 bases, and the junction held 7 bases outside the gene matches. CDR3: CASTQEGAYNEQFF. The CDR3 nucleotides are TGTGCCAGCACCCAAGAGGGGGCATACAATGAGCAGTTCTTC.

This CDR3 is CATSSAERSTDTQYF. The CDR3 DNA sequence: TGTGCCACCAGTTCAGCGGAGCGTTCCACAGATACGCAGTATTTT. This chain uses TRBV24-1 with TRBJ2-3, with TRBD2 as a possible D gene (5 bases). V lost 6 bases, J lost 2 bases, and 14 bases lay in between. Germline CDR1 reads KGHDR; CDR2 reads SFDVKD. The CDR3 is 15 amino acids.

This clone was seen only once. J is TRBJ2-7 and V is TRBV3-1 (or the pseudogene TRBV3-2), with 10 nucleotides matching TRBD2. V gave up 1 base and J gave up 1 base; unmatched junction bases: 1. This CDR3 comprises 15 residues. Germline CDR1 LGHDT, CDR2 YNNKEL (reference sequence). The CDR3: CASSQALAGSYEQYF. The CDR3 DNA reads TGTGCCAGCAGCCAAGCACTAGCGGGGTCCTACGAGCAGTACTTC.

The chain uses TRBV7-9 and TRBJ1-1; weak D call: TRBD1 (5 bases). From germline, CDR1 is SEHNR and CDR2 FQNEAQ (reference sequence). V dropped 6 bases and J dropped 0 bases, with 11 bases sitting between them. The CDR3 totals 14 residues. CDR3 DNA sequence: TGTGCCAGCAGGATGACAGACATGAACACTGAAGCTTTCTTT. Encoded protein: CASRMTDMNTEAFF.

This chain connects TRBV5-8 to TRBJ1-6; tentatively, D is TRBD1 (5 bases). Germline V gives CDR1 SGHTS, CDR2 YDEGEE. Deletions cut 7 bases from V and 7 bases from J, with 18 bases between. The CDR3 is 15 residues long. CDR3 amino acids: CASQLGGFGNSPLHF. The CDR3 nucleotides read TGTGCCAGCCAGCTGGGGGGGTTTGGCAATTCACCCCTCCACTTT. Looking up the rest from reference TRBV5-8 and TRBJ1-6 gives the full variable domain: EAGVTQSPTHLIKTRGQQATLRCSPISGHTSVYWYQQALGLGLQFLLWYDEGEERNRGNFPPRFSGRQFPNYSSELNVNALELEDSALYLCASQLGGFGNSPLHFGNGTRLTVT.

The rearrangement uses TRBV19 and TRBJ2-3; 8 nucleotides line up with TRBD2. The CDR3 length is 13 residues. V lost 9 bases, J lost 7 bases, and 9 bases stayed unmatched. Germline V gene sequence: CDR1 LNHDA, CDR2 SQIVND (reference sequence). The CDR3 here is CASSGGPPYTQYF. The CDR3 DNA follows: TGTGCCAGCTCGGGAGGGCCCCCTTATACGCAGTATTTT.

This sequence joins TRBV2 and TRBJ1-2; no clear D. Germline CDR1 SNHLY, CDR2 FYNNEI. The V end lost 5 bases, the J end lost 1 base, and 8 bases lay between the germline ends. The CDR3 contains 13 residues. The CDR3 spells CASSLRDNYGYTF. The DNA for the CDR3 is TGTGCCAGCAGTCTGAGGGATAACTATGGCTACACCTTC.

The chain employs TRBV5-1 and TRBJ1-5; tentative D call: TRBD1 (6 bases). This CDR3 comprises 14 residues. The germline gives CDR1 SGHRS, CDR2 YFSETQ. With 4 bases removed from V and 4 bases from J, the gap between germline ends came to 12 bases. CDR3 in amino acids: CASSRDTGNQPQHF. For the CDR3, the DNA is TGCGCCAGCAGCAGGGACACGGGGAATCAGCCCCAGCATTTT.

The rearrangement links TRBV6-5 to TRBJ1-4; D gene uncertain. The CDR3 totals 14 residues. CDR1 is MNHEY, CDR2 SVGAGI, per germline. The V and J ends lost 7 bases and 6 bases respectively, with 15 bases between them. In DNA, the CDR3 is TGTGCCAGCAAGTCGGGGTTAGTGGATGAAAAACTGTTTTTT. Translating it yields CASKSGLVDEKLFF.

This clone has only a few counts. The V and J genes are TRBV7-9 and TRBJ1-3, with 7 bases fitting TRBD1. Germline assignment: CDR1 SEHNR and CDR2 FQNEAQ (reference sequence). Germline trimming cut 4 bases from V and 5 bases from J; bases unmatched to any gene: 8. There are 15 residues in the CDR3. The CDR3 DNA reads as TGTGCCAGCAGCTCGCCTACAGGGGCCCGAAACACCATATATTTT. This gives the protein CASSSPTGARNTIYF.

This chain joins TRBV3-1 (or the pseudogene TRBV3-2) and TRBJ2-5; tentative D call: TRBD2 (6 bases). The V and J ends lost 1 base and 5 bases respectively, with 26 bases between them. Germline lookup yields CDR1 LGHDT and CDR2 YNNKEL (reference sequence). The length of the CDR3 is 19 residues. CDR3 coding DNA: TGTGCCAGCAGCCAAGGGCTTCGGAGTAAGGGTGGAGGAGGGGAGACCCAGTACTTC. This sequence encodes CASSQGLRSKGGGGETQYF.